This T cell receptor (beta chain) derives from a study of control samples from healthy donors and cancer patients. TCRdb keeps only in-frame clones here, not all; method: immunoSEQ multiplex PCR. Of around 100,000 clones listed, around 90% are singletons. Trimming pared 0 bases from V and 7 bases from J, leaving 8 bases between. The CDR3 is 13 residues long. CDR1 and CDR2 from the germline V gene are SGDLS and YYNGEE. Sequenced material: blood. J is TRBJ2-1 and V is TRBV9; D remains ambiguous. This sequence was found in a human donor in good health. The donor label of this sample is uncertain. In DNA form, the CDR3 reads TGTGCCAGCAGCGTAGACAGTTTGAATGAGCAGTTCTTC. It codes for CASSVDSLNEQFF.